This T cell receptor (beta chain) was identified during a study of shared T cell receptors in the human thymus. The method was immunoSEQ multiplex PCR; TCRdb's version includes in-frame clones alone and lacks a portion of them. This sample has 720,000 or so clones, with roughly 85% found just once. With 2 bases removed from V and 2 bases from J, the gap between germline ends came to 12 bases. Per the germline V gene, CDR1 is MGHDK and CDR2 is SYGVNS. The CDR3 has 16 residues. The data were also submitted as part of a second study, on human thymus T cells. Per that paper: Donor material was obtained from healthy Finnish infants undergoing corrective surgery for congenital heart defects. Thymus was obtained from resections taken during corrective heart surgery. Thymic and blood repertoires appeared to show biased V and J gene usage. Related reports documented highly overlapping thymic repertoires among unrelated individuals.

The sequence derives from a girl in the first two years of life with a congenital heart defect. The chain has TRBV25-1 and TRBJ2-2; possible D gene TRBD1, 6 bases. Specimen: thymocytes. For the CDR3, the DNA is TGTGCCAGCAGTGAAATCGACAGGCGAAACACCGGGGAGCTGTTTTTT. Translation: CASSEIDRRNTGELFF.